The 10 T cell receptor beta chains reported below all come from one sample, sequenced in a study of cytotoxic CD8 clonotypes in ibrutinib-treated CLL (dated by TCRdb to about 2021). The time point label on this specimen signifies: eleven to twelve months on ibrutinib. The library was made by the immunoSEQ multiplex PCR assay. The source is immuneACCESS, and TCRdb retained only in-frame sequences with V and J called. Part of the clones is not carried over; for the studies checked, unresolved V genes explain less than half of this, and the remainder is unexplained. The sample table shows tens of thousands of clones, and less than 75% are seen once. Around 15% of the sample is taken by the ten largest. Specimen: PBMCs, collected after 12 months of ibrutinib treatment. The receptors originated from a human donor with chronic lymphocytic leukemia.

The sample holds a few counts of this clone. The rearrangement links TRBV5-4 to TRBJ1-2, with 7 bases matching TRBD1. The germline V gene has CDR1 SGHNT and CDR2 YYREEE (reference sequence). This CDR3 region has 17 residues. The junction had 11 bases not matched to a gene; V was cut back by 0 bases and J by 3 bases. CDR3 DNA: TGTGCCAGCAGCTTGGAAATGGGCAGGGGGAGTGACTATGGCTACACCTTC. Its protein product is CASSLEMGRGSDYGYTF.

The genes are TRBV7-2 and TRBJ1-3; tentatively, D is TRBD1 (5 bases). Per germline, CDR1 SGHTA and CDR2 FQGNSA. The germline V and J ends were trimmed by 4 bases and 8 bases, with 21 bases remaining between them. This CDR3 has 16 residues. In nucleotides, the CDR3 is TGTGCCAGCAGCTCTCCCTACGGGAGGGGTCGGGACACCATATATTTT. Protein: CASSSPYGRGRDTIYF.

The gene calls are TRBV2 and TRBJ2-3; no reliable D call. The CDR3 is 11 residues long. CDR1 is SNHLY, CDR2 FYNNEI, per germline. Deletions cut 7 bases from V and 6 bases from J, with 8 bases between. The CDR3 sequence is CASTGSDTQYF. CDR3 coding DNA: TGTGCCAGCACCGGCTCGGATACGCAGTATTTT.

CDR3 amino acids: CASSREGTGGVGYEKLFF. The CDR3 bases are TGCGCCAGCAGCCGGGAAGGGACAGGGGGCGTCGGGTATGAAAAACTGTTTTTT. This chain links TRBV5-1 with TRBJ1-4, with TRBD1 identical over 12 bases. The CDR3 is 18 amino acids. V lost 4 bases, J lost 6 bases, and 13 bases stayed unmatched. CDR1 is SGHRS and CDR2 is YFSETQ in the germline V gene.

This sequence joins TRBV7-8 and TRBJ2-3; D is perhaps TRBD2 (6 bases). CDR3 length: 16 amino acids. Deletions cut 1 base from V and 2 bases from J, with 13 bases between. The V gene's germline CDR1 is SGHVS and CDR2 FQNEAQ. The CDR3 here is CASSLVASGVTDTQYF. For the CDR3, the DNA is TGTGCCAGCAGCTTAGTGGCGTCGGGAGTCACAGATACGCAGTATTTT. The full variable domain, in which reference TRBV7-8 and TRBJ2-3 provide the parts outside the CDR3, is GAGVSQSPRYKVAKRGQDVALRCDPISGHVSLFWYQQALGQGPEFLTYFQNEAQLDKSGLPSDRFFAERPEGSVSTLKIQRTQQEDSAVYLCASSLVASGVTDTQYFGPGTRLTVL.

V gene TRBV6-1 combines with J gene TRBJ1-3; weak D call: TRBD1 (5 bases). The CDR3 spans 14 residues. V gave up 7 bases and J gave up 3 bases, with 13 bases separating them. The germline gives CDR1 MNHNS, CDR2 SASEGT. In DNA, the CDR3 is TGTGCCAGCACTAGGGGTGTCGGTGGAAACACCATATATTTT. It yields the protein CASTRGVGGNTIYF.

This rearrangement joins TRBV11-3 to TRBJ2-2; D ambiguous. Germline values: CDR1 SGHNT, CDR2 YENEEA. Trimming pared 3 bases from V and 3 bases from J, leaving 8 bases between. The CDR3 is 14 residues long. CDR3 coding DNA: TGTGCCAGCAGCTTCGGGCAGTACACCGGGGAGCTGTTTTTT. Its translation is CASSFGQYTGELFF.

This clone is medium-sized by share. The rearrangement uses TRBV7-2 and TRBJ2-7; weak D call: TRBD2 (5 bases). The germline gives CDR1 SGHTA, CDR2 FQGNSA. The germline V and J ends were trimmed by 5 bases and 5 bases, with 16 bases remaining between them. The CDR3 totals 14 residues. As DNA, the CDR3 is TGTGCCAGCAGCCTCGAGACGGGAATAGACGAGCAGTACGTC. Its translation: CASSLETGIDEQYV.

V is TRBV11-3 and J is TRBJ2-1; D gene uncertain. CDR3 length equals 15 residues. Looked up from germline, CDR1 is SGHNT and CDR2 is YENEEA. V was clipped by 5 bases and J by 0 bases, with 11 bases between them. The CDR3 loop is CASSLRRSSYNEQFF. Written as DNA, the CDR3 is TGTGCCAGCAGCCTCCGGCGCAGCTCCTACAATGAGCAGTTCTTC.

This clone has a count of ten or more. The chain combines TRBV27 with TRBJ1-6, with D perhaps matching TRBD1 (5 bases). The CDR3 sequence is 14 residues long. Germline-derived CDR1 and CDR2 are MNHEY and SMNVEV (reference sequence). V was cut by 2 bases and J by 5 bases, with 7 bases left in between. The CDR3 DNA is TGTGCCAGCAGTTTACGGGGGGATAATTCACCCCTCCACTTT. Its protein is CASSLRGDNSPLHF.